The 20 T cell receptor beta chains presented below share a single source sample, sequenced in a study of blood T cell repertoires in COVID-19. Method: immunoSEQ multiplex PCR; TCRdb's copy keeps in-frame clones and lacks some. This table has some 110,000 clones, 92% appearing once. The sample taken for sequencing was peripheral blood. The receptor set was obtained from a man aged 50 to 59 with COVID-19, enrolled during active disease.

The chain combines TRBV5-4 with TRBJ2-5; maybe TRBD1 (5 bases). There are 15 residues in the CDR3. V was pared by 0 bases and J by 2 bases, with 11 bases between. The germline CDR1 and CDR2 sequences are SGHNT and YYREEE (reference sequence). In DNA form, the CDR3 reads TGTGCCAGCAGCTTGGCTTCAGGGATTCAAGAGACCCAGTACTTC. Its protein product is CASSLASGIQETQYF.

The chain couples TRBV6-2 or TRBV6-3 to TRBJ2-1, with 12 nucleotides matching TRBD2. Unmatched junction bases numbered 17, after V lost 6 bases and J lost 5 bases. CDR3 length: 19 amino acids. CDR1 MNHEY and CDR2 SVGEGT come from the germline V gene. The DNA for the CDR3 is TGTGCCAGCAGGCCTCTAGCGGGAGGGCCCGAGCTCTACGACAATGAGCAGTTCTTC. Translated, it gives CASRPLAGGPELYDNEQFF.

V and J are TRBV5-8 and TRBJ2-5; D remains unclear. Per the germline V gene, CDR1 is SGHTS and CDR2 is YDEGEE. The CDR3 has 15 residues. Trimming pared 4 bases from V and 4 bases from J, leaving 17 bases between. CDR3 residues: CASSRFYGQSETQYF. The CDR3 nucleotides are TGTGCCAGCAGCCGGTTTTATGGGCAGTCAGAGACCCAGTACTTC.

The chain uses TRBV13 and TRBJ2-7; 8 bases line up with TRBD1. Looked up from germline, CDR1 is PRHDT and CDR2 is FYEKMQ (reference sequence). V was clipped by 3 bases and J by 4 bases; unmatched bases: 2. The CDR3 covers 13 residues. The CDR3 nucleotides are TGTGCCAGCAGCTTCCGACAGGGGTACGAGCAGTACTTC. Translation: CASSFRQGYEQYF.

The chain uses TRBV5-1 and TRBJ2-5, with 7 bases lining up with TRBD1. CDR3 length equals 16 residues. CDR1 is SGHRS and CDR2 is YFSETQ in the germline V gene. Trimming at V came to 1 base and at J to 1 base, leaving 7 bases not matched to a gene. As DNA, the CDR3 is TGCGCCAGCAGCTTGAGTCCGGGACAGATCCAAGAGACCCAGTACTTC. Translating gives CASSLSPGQIQETQYF.

A note on this clone: Distinct nucleotide sequences in the sample also encode this CDR3. The chain couples TRBV29-1 to TRBJ1-2, with D unresolved. The CDR3 sequence is 11 residues long. The germline gives CDR1 SQVTM, CDR2 ANQGSEA. V dropped 4 bases and J dropped 4 bases, with 7 bases sitting between them. The CDR3 DNA reads TGCAGCGTTGGGGGAGGCTATGGCTACACCTTC. The encoded protein is CSVGGGYGYTF.

This sequence joins TRBV11-2 and TRBJ2-3, with D possibly TRBD2 on 6 matching bases. CDR1 SGHAT and CDR2 FQNNGV come from the germline V gene. V was trimmed by 1 base and J by 0 bases, leaving 14 bases between them. This CDR3 spans 17 amino acids. Here the CDR3 reads CASSLAPLASSTDTQYF. The CDR3 DNA sequence: TGTGCCAGCAGCTTAGCCCCCCTAGCGTCTAGCACAGATACGCAGTATTTT.

The chain carries TRBV4-1 and TRBJ1-3; 7 nucleotides match TRBD1. The J segment lost 0 bases and the V segment lost 4 bases, leaving 9 bases of the junction unmatched. Germline CDR1 reads MGHRA; CDR2 reads YSYEKL. The CDR3 is 17 residues long. As DNA, the CDR3 is TGCGCCAGCAGCCTCCGACAGGGCATCGACTCTGGAAACACCATATATTTT. Protein sequence: CASSLRQGIDSGNTIYF.

This sequence joins TRBV11-2 and TRBJ1-1; 8 positions match TRBD1. CDR3 length equals 16 residues. J was trimmed by 3 bases and V by 2 bases; bases with no gene match: 8. CDR1 SGHAT and CDR2 FQNNGV come from the germline V gene. In nucleotides, the CDR3 is TGTGCCAGCAGCTTAATTACAGGGGGAGGGTACACTGAAGCTTTCTTT. It translates to CASSLITGGGYTEAFF.

The chain carries TRBV18 and TRBJ2-7; D is unresolved. CDR1 is KGHSH and CDR2 is LQKENI in the germline V gene. The CDR3 spans 14 residues. V lost 2 bases to trimming and J lost 2 bases, with 10 bases between them. CDR3: CASSPGSKTYEQYF. In nucleotides, the CDR3 is TGTGCCAGCTCACCAGGCAGTAAAACCTACGAGCAGTACTTC.

The chain has TRBV2 and TRBJ2-1, with 9 nucleotides matching TRBD2. This CDR3 has 18 residues. CDR1 is SNHLY, CDR2 FYNNEI, per germline. V shed 7 bases and J 0 bases; nucleotides not matched to a gene: 13. The CDR3 region has the DNA TGTGCCAGCAAATGGGGTATAGGCGGGAGGGGCTCCTACAATGAGCAGTTCTTC. Residues: CASKWGIGGRGSYNEQFF.

This chain links TRBV7-8 with TRBJ2-3; D is possibly TRBD2 (6 bases). The CDR3 runs to 15 residues. Trimming pared 5 bases from V and 2 bases from J, leaving 14 bases between. Germline V lookup: CDR1 SGHVS, CDR2 FQNEAQ. CDR3 bases: TGTGCCAGCAGCCCGCGGGGACTCTCCACAGATACGCAGTATTTT. Protein sequence: CASSPRGLSTDTQYF.

This clone was picked up one time. The chain's CDR3 is CASSQDDGQNSPLHF. Here the CDR3 DNA reads TGCGCCAGCAGCCAAGATGACGGACAAAATTCACCCCTCCACTTT. V and J are TRBV4-1 and TRBJ1-6; maybe TRBD1 (5 bases). The V end lost 0 bases, the J end lost 7 bases, and 10 bases lay between the germline ends. The CDR3 is 15 amino acids. Germline-derived CDR1 and CDR2 are MGHRA and YSYEKL.

The chain links TRBV6-6 to TRBJ2-4, with 8 nucleotides matching TRBD2. The CDR3 length is 14 residues. Looked up from germline, CDR1 is MNHNY and CDR2 is SVGAGI (reference sequence). The CDR3 region has the DNA TGTGTTGAAAGCGGGAGTCTAGCCAAAAACATTCAGTACTTC. Amino acids: CVESGSLAKNIQYF.

This rearrangement joins TRBV28 to TRBJ2-2, with no clear D. This CDR3 contains 13 residues. The V and J ends lost 2 bases and 6 bases respectively, with 7 bases between them. Germline values: CDR1 MDHEN, CDR2 SYDVKM. CDR3: CASSLVAAGELFF. The CDR3 DNA reads as TGTGCCAGCAGTTTAGTTGCGGCCGGGGAGCTGTTTTTT.

This chain uses TRBV6-5 with TRBJ1-4, with no clear D. The CDR3 consists of 14 residues. Germline lookup yields CDR1 MNHEY and CDR2 SVGAGI. V shed 0 bases and J shed 6 bases, with 8 bases lying between them. The CDR3 reads CASSYSRLDEKLFF. CDR3 DNA sequence: TGTGCCAGCAGTTACTCGCGATTGGATGAAAAACTGTTTTTT.

The chain carries TRBV6-7 and TRBJ2-1; tentatively, D is TRBD2 (6 bases). TRBV6-7 is classed as an ORF, of uncertain function. The CDR3 contains 17 residues. V was pared by 9 bases and J by 2 bases, with 23 bases between. The CDR3 region has the DNA TGTGCCAGGTGGAGAAGTCTAGCGACCCAAACCTACAATGAGCAGTTCTTC. This encodes CARWRSLATQTYNEQFF.

The chain uses TRBV19 and TRBJ1-6, with a tentative D call TRBD1 (5 bases). Germline CDR1 is LNHDA and CDR2 is SQIVND (reference sequence). The germline V and J ends were trimmed by 3 bases and 6 bases, with 12 bases remaining between them. The CDR3 sequence is 15 residues long. The CDR3 loop reads CASSIGGTSNSPLHF. In nucleotides, the CDR3 is TGTGCCAGTAGTATCGGCGGGACTTCTAATTCACCCCTCCACTTT. Full variable domain (missing parts from reference TRBV19 and TRBJ1-6): DGGITQSPKYLFRKEGQNVTLSCEQNLNHDAMYWYRQDPGQGLRLIYYSQIVNDFQKGDIAEGYSVSREKKESFPLTVTSAQKNPTAFYLCASSIGGTSNSPLHFGNGTRLTVT.

In this sample, this clone turned up once. The chain carries TRBV6-5 and TRBJ1-4; 11 bases fit TRBD1. V shed 9 bases, J shed 6 bases, and the junction held 6 bases outside the gene matches. CDR3 size: 14 residues. The germline V gene encodes CDR1 MNHEY and CDR2 SVGAGI. The CDR3 is CASTPGQGDEKLFF. The CDR3 DNA is TGTGCCAGTACACCGGGACAGGGGGATGAAAAACTGTTTTTT.

The V and J genes are TRBV7-8 and TRBJ1-2; D may be TRBD1 (5 bases). V was clipped by 5 bases and J by 4 bases, with 11 bases between them. The CDR3 sequence is 13 residues long. Germline lookup yields CDR1 SGHVS and CDR2 FQNEAQ. The CDR3 nucleotides read TGTGCCAGCAGCACCAGACAGTTCTATGGCTACACCTTC. This encodes CASSTRQFYGYTF.